A single sample gave rise to the 5 T cell receptor beta chains below, sequenced in a study of tumor-infiltrating lymphocytes in primary liver carcinoma. The researchers produced TCR beta cDNA from 400 to 650 ng total RNA with a constant-region primer. Modified slightly, ARM-PCR produced TCR beta libraries over three nested multiplex PCR rounds. It was with TRBV1-TRBV30 forward primers and a C-beta reverse primer that the first two PCR rounds were run, at about 10 cycles each. Via MiXCR, TCRdb re-called the multiplex PCR reads, giving one row per CDR3 protein. This sample has about 96,000 distinct CDR3 sequences, with approximately 68% found just once. It was from about 21-30 mg of unsorted bulk tissue that RNA and DNA were co-extracted. The sequenced sample consisted of tumor-adjacent normal liver tissue. These receptors were obtained from a man between 35 and 55 years old with primary liver carcinoma and hepatitis B virus infection.

The V and J genes are TRBV11-2 and TRBJ2-6, with a possible D match to TRBD2 (5 bases). The V gene lost 3 bases and the J gene lost 2 bases, with 8 bases spanning the gap. Germline CDR1 SGHAT, CDR2 FQNNGV. The length of the CDR3 is 15 residues. This CDR3 is CASSFVGAGANVLTF. The CDR3 DNA sequence: TGTGCCAGCAGCTTTGTGGGAGCTGGGGCCAACGTCCTGACTTTC.

This clonotype was recorded at least ten times. The V and J genes are TRBV4-2 and TRBJ2-3; 7 nucleotides align to TRBD2. The ends lost 0 bases at V and 4 bases at J; junction bases unmatched: 16. The CDR3 is 19 residues long. Germline V lookup: CDR1 LGHNA, CDR2 YNFKEQ. The CDR3 loop reads CASSQDRLRTGTNPDTQYF. In nucleotides, the CDR3 is TGTGCCAGCAGCCAAGATAGACTCCGCACCGGGACTAATCCAGATACGCAGTATTTT.

J is TRBJ2-5 and V is TRBV25-1; D is perhaps TRBD1 (5 bases). The length of the CDR3 is 14 residues. Germline V gene data show CDR1 as MGHDK and CDR2 as SYGVNS. V was clipped by 2 bases and J by 4 bases, with 11 bases between them. The CDR3 sequence is CASSEAGWLETQYF. CDR3 nucleotides: TGTGCCAGCAGTGAAGCAGGGTGGTTAGAGACCCAGTACTTC.

The rearrangement uses TRBV28 and TRBJ2-3; 9 nucleotides match TRBD2. V trimming: 4 bases; J trimming: 0 bases; junction bases outside the gene matches: 5. The CDR3 has 16 residues. Germline CDR1 reads MDHEN; CDR2 reads SYDVKM. In nucleotides, the CDR3 is TGTGCCAGCAGTTCCTCCGGGACTAGCAGCACAGATACGCAGTATTTT. As protein: CASSSSGTSSTDTQYF.

This clonotype was counted between two and nine times. A read error may produce the germline difference seen at one junction end. This chain links TRBV6-1 with TRBJ2-3; D is undetermined. Germline assignment: CDR1 MNHNS and CDR2 SASEGT. The length of the CDR3 is 13 residues. CDR3 sequence reads: CASSERYRDTQYF. The CDR3 DNA reads TGTGCCAGCAGTGAAAGATACAGAGATACGCAATATTTT.